Listed here are 4 T cell receptor beta chains from one sample, sequenced in a study of patients and donors after allogeneic stem cell transplantation. TCRdb independently ran MiXCR on the RT-PCR reads; one entry per CDR3 protein. The sample has approximately 210,000 distinct CDR3 sequences; around two fifths are singletons. What was sequenced was blood, either unsorted or a sorted T cell fraction (not recorded which). Receptors originate from a human donor who was either an allogeneic HSCT recipient or a stem cell or donor lymphocyte infusion donor (not recorded which). It is not recorded whose cells these are; they may come from a transplant donor.

The chain links TRBV19 to TRBJ1-1; 10 nucleotides match TRBD1. V lost 4 bases, J lost 5 bases, and 10 bases stayed unmatched. Looked up from germline, CDR1 is LNHDA and CDR2 is SQIVND (reference sequence). This CDR3 contains 16 residues. The CDR3: CASSRRTGGSETEAFF. The CDR3 bases are TGTGCCAGTAGTAGAAGGACAGGGGGTTCGGAAACTGAAGCTTTCTTT.

The chain recombines TRBV20-1 with TRBJ2-1; D unclear. Germline V gives CDR1 DFQATT, CDR2 SNEGSKA (reference sequence). This CDR3 region has 14 residues. CDR3 protein: CVLRRPTSYNEQFF. The CDR3 DNA is TGCGTCCTGAGGCGGCCCACCTCCTACAATGAGCAGTTCTTC.

The chain carries TRBV7-9 and TRBJ2-7; D is undetermined. The V end was cut by 5 bases, the J end by 2 bases, with 4 bases between. The CDR3 consists of 11 residues. CDR1 is SEHNR and CDR2 is FQNEAQ in the germline V gene (reference sequence). In DNA form, the CDR3 reads TGTGCCAGCAGCCCGACCTACGAGCAGTACTTC. This sequence encodes CASSPTYEQYF.

The chain employs TRBV7-2 and TRBJ2-3; D gene ambiguous. Germline-derived CDR1 and CDR2 are SGHTA and FQGNSA. Trimming took off 4 bases at V and 1 base at J, with 18 bases between the two ends. This CDR3 region has 17 residues. Here the CDR3 reads CASSSWAAAERTDTQYF. The CDR3 DNA follows: TGTGCCAGCAGCTCATGGGCTGCGGCTGAACGCACAGATACGCAGTATTTT.